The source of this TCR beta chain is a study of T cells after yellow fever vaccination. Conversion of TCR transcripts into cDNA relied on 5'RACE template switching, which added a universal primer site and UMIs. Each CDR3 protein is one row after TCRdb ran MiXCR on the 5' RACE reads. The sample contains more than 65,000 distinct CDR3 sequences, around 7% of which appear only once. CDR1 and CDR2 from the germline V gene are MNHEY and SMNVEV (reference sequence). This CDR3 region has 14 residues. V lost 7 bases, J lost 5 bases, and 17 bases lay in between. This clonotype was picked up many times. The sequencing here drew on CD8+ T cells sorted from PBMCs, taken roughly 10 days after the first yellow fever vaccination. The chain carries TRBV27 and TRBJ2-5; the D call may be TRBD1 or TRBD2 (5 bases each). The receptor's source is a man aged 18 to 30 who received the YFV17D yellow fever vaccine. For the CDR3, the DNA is TGTGCCAGCAAAGTCCGGGAACAGGTGGAGACCCAGTACTTC. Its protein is CASKVREQVETQYF.